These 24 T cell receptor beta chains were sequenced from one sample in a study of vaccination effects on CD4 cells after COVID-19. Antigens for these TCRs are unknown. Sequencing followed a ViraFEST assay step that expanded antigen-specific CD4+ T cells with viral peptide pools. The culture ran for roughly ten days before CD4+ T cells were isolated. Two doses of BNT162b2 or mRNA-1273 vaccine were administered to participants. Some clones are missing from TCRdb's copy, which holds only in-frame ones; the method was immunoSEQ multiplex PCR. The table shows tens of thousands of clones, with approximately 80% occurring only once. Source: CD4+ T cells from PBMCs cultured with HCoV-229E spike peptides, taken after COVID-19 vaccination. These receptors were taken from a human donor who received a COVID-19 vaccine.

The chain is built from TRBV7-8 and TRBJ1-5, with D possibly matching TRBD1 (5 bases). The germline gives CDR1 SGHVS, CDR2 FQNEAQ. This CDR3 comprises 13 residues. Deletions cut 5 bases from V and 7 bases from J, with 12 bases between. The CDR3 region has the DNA TGTGCCAGCAGCAAGGGACGGCCGCAGCCCCAGCATTTT. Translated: CASSKGRPQPQHF.

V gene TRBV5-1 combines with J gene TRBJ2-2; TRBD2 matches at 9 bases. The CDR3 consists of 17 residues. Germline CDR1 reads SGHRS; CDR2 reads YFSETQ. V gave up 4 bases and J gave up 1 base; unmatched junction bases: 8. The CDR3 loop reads CASSPRGGQGNTGELFF. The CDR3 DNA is TGCGCCAGCAGCCCGCGGGGGGGGCAGGGGAACACCGGGGAGCTGTTTTTT.

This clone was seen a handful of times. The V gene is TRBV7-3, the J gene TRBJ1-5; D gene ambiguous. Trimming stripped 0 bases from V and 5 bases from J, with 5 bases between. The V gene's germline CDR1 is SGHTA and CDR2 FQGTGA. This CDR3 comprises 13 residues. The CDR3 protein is CASSLTGDQPQHF. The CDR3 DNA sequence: TGTGCCAGCAGCTTAACAGGTGATCAGCCCCAGCATTTT.

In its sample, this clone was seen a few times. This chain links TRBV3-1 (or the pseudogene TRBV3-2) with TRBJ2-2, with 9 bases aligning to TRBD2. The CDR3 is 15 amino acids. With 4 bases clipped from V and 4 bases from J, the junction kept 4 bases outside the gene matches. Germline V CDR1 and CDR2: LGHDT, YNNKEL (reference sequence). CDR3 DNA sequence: TGTGCCAGCAGCCGCAGCGGGGGGTCCACCGGGGAGCTGTTTTTT. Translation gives CASSRSGGSTGELFF.

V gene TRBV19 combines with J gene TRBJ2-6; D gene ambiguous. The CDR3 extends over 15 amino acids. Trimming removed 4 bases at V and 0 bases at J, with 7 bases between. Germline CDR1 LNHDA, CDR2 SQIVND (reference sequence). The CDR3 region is CASSTISSGANVLTF. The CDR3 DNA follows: TGTGCCAGTAGTACCATCAGCTCTGGGGCCAACGTCCTGACTTTC. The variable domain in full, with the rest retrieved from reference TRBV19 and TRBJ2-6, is DGGITQSPKYLFRKEGQNVTLSCEQNLNHDAMYWYRQDPGQGLRLIYYSQIVNDFQKGDIAEGYSVSREKKESFPLTVTSAQKNPTAFYLCASSTISSGANVLTFGAGSRLTVL.

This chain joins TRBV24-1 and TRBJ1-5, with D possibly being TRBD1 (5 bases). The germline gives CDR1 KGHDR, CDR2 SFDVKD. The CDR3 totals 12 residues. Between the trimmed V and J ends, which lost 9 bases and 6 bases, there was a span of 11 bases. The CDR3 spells CATFGGGQPQHF. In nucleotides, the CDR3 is TGTGCCACCTTTGGGGGAGGTCAGCCCCAGCATTTT.

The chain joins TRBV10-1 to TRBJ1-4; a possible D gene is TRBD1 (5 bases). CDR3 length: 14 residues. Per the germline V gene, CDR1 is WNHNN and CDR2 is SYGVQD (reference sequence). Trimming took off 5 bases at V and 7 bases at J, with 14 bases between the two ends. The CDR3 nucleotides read TGCGCCAGCAGTACCGGGACGGTCCGTGAAAAACTGTTTTTT. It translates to CASSTGTVREKLFF.

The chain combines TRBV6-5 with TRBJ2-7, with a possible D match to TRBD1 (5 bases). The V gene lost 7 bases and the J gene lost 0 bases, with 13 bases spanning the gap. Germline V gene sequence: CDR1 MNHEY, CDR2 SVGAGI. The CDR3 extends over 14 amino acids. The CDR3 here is CASTRQGSSYEQYV. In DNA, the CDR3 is TGTGCCAGCACACGTCAGGGTAGCTCCTACGAGCAGTACGTC.

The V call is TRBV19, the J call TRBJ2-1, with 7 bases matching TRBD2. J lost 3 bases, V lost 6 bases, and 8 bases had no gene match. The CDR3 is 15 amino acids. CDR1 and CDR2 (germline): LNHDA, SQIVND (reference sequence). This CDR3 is CASSVPGLNYNEQFF. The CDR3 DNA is TGTGCCAGTAGCGTTCCGGGACTAAACTACAATGAGCAGTTCTTC. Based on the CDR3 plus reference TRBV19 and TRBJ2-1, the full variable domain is DGGITQSPKYLFRKEGQNVTLSCEQNLNHDAMYWYRQDPGQGLRLIYYSQIVNDFQKGDIAEGYSVSREKKESFPLTVTSAQKNPTAFYLCASSVPGLNYNEQFFGPGTRLTVL.

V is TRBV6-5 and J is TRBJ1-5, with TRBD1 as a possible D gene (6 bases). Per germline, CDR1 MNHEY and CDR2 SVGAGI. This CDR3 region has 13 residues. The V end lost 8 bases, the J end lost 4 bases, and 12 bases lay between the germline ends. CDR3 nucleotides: TGTGCCAGCGGGGGCAGGGGTAATCAGCCCCAGCATTTT. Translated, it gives CASGGRGNQPQHF.

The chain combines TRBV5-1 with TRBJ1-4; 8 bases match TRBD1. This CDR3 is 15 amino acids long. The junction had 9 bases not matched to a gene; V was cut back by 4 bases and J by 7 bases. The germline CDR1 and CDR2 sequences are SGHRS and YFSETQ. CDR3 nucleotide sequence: TGCGCCAGCAGCCCCGGACAGGGCGGGAGTGAAAAACTGTTTTTT. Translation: CASSPGQGGSEKLFF.

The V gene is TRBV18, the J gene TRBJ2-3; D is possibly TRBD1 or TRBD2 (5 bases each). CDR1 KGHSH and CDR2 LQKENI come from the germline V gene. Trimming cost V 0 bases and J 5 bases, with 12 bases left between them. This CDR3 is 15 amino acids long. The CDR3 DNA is TGTGCCAGCTCACCACCGGGGCCACGGGAAGATACGCAGTATTTT. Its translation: CASSPPGPREDTQYF. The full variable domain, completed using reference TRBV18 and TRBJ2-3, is NAGVMQNPRHLVRRRGQEARLRCSPMKGHSHVYWYRQLPEEGLKFMVYLQKENIIDESGMPKERFSAEFPKEGPSILRIQQVVRGDSAAYFCASSPPGPREDTQYFGPGTRLTVL.

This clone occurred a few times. This CDR3 is CASSPRTGSYEQYV. CDR3 DNA: TGTGCCAGCTCACCACGGACGGGCTCCTACGAGCAGTACGTC. V is TRBV18 and J is TRBJ2-7, with D uncertain. CDR1 is KGHSH and CDR2 is LQKENI in the germline V gene. The CDR3 has 14 residues. Trimming pared 1 base from V and 0 bases from J, leaving 7 bases between.

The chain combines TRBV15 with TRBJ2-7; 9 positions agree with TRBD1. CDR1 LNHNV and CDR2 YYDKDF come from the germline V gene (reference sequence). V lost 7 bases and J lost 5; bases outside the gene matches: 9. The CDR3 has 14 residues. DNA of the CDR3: TGTGCCACCAAAAGAGACAGGGGGTCGCACGAGCAGTACGTC. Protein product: CATKRDRGSHEQYV.

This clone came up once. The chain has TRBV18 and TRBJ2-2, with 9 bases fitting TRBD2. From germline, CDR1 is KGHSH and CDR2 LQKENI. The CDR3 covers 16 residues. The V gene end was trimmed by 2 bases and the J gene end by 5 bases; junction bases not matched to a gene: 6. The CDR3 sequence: CASSPNLAGRTGELFF. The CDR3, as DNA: TGTGCCAGCTCACCAAATCTAGCGGGGAGAACCGGGGAGCTGTTTTTT.

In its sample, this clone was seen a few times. The CDR3 here is CASSEEGPGHSPLHF. CDR3 coding DNA: TGTGCCAGCAGTGAAGAAGGTCCGGGGCATTCACCCCTCCACTTT. The chain recombines TRBV2 with TRBJ1-6; possibly TRBD1 for D (5 bases). Trimming removed 1 base at V and 8 bases at J, with 12 bases between. The CDR3 length is 15 residues. Germline loops: CDR1 SNHLY, CDR2 FYNNEI.

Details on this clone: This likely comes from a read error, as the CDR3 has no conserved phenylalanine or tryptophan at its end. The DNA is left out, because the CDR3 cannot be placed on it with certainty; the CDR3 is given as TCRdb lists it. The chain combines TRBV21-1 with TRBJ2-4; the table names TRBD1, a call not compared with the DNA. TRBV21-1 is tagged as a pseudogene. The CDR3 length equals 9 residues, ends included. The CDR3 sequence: CAKIRDRKH.

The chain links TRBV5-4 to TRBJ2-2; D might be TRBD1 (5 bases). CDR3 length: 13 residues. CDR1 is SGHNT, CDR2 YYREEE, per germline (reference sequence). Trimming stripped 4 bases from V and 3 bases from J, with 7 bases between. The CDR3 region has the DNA TGTGCCAGCAGCACAGGATACACCGGGGAGCTGTTTTTT. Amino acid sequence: CASSTGYTGELFF.

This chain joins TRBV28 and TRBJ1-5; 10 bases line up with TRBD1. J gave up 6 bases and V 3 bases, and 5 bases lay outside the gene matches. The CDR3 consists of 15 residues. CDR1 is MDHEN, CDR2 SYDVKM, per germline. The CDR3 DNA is TGTGCCAGCAGTTTCACCGGGACAGGGGTTCAGCCCCAGCATTTT. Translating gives CASSFTGTGVQPQHF.

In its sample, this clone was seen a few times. CDR3 nucleotides: TGTGCCAGCAGTGAAGGGACTGCTAGCACAGATACGCAGTATTTT. This sequence encodes CASSEGTASTDTQYF. The chain is built from TRBV2 and TRBJ2-3, with a weak D call TRBD2 (5 bases). Looked up from germline, CDR1 is SNHLY and CDR2 is FYNNEI. V lost 1 base and J 0 bases, leaving 8 bases between the germline ends. This CDR3 contains 15 residues.

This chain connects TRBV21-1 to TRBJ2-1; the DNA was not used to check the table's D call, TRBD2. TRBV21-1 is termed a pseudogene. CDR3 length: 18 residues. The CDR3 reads CASSKSSSGRGTYNEQFF. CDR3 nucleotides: TGTGCCAGCAGCAAATCCTCCTCCGGAAGAGGCACCTACAATGAGCAGTTCTTC.

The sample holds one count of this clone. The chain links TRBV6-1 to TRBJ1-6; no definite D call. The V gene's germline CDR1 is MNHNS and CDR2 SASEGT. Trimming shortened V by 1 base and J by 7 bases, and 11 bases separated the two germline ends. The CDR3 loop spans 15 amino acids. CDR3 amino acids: CASSEGAYKNSPLHF. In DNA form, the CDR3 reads TGTGCCAGCAGTGAAGGGGCCTACAAGAATTCACCCCTCCACTTT.

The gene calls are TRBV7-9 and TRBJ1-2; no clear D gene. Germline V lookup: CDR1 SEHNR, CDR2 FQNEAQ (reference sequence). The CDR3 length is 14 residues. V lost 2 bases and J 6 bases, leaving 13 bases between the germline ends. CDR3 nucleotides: TGTGCCAGCAGCTTAATTGAGGGTTCCAATGGCTACACCTTC. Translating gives CASSLIEGSNGYTF.

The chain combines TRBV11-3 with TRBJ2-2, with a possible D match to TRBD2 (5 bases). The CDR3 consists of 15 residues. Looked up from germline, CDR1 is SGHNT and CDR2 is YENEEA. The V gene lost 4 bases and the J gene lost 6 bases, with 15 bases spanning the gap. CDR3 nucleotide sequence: TGTGCCAGCAGCTCAGTTTTCGGTAGCGCCGGGGAGCTGTTTTTT. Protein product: CASSSVFGSAGELFF.